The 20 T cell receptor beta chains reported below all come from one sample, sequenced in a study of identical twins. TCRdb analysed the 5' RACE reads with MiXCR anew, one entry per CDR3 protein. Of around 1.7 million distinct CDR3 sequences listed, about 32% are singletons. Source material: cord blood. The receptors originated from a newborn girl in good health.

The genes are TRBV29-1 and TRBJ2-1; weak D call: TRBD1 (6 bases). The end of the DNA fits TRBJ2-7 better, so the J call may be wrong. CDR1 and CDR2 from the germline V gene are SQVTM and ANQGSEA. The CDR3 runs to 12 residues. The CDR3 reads CSVEERDNEQYF. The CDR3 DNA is TGCAGCGTTGAAGAGAGGGACAATGAGCAGTACTTC.

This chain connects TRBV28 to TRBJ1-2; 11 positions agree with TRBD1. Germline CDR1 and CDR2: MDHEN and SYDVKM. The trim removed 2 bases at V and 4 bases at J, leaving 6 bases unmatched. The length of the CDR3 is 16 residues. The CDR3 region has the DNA TGTGCCAGCAGTTTAGAATGGACAGGGGGCGGCTATGGCTACACCTTC. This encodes CASSLEWTGGGYGYTF.

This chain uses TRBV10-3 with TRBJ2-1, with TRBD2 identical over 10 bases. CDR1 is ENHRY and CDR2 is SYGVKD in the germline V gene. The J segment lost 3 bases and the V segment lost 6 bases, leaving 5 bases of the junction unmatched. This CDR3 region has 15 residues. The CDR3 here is CAISRTSGNYNEQFF. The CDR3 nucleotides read TGTGCCATCAGCCGGACTAGCGGCAACTACAATGAGCAGTTCTTC.

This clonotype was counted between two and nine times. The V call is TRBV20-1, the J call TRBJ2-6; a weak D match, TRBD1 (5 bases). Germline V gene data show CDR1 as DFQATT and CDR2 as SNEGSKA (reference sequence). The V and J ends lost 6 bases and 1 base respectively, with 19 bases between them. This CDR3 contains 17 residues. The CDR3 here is CSAPTQGALSGANVLTF. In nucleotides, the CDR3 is TGCAGTGCCCCTACGCAAGGGGCGCTTTCTGGGGCCAACGTCCTGACTTTC.

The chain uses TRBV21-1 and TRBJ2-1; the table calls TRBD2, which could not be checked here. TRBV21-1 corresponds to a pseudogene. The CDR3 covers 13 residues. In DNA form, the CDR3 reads TGTGCCAGCGGACCAGCGGGGGGGGATGAGCAGTTCTTC. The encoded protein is CASGPAGGDEQFF.

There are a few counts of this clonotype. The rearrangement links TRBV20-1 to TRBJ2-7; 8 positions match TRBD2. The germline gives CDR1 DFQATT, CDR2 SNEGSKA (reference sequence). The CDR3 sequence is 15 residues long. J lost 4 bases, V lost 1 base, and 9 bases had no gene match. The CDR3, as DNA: TGCAGTGCTAGAGTTGCGCCGGGACTAGGTTACGAGCAGTACTTC. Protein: CSARVAPGLGYEQYF.

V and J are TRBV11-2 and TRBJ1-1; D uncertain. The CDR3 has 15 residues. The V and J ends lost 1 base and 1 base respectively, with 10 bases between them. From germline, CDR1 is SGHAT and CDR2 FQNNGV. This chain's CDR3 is CASSLVRLGNTEAFF. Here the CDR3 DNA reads TGTGCCAGCAGCTTAGTGAGGTTAGGGAACACTGAAGCTTTCTTT.

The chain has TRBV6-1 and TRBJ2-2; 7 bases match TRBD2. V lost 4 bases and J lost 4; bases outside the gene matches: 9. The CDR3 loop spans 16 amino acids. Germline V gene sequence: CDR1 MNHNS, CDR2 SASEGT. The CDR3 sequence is CASSGWGLMITGELFF. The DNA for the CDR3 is TGTGCCAGCAGTGGTTGGGGACTAATGATCACCGGGGAGCTGTTTTTT.

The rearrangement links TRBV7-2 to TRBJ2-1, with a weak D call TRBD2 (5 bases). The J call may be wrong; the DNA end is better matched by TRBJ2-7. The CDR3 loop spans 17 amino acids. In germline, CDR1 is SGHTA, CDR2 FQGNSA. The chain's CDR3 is CASSLVGRTLSYNEQYF. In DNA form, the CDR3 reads TGTGCCAGCAGCTTAGTTGGTAGGACTCTTTCCTACAATGAGCAGTACTTC.

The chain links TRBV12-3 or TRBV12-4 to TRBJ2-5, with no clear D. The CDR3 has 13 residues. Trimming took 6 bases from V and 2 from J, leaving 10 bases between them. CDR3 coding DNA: TGTGCCAGCAGGCTTGCCCCACAAGAGACCCAGTACTTC. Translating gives CASRLAPQETQYF.

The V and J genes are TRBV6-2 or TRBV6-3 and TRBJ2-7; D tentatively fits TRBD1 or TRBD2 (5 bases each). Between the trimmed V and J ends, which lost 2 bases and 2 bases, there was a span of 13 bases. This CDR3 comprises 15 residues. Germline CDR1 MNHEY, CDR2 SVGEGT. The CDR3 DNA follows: TGTGCCAGCAGTTACCAACGGGGACCGACCTACGAGCAGTACTTC. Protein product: CASSYQRGPTYEQYF.

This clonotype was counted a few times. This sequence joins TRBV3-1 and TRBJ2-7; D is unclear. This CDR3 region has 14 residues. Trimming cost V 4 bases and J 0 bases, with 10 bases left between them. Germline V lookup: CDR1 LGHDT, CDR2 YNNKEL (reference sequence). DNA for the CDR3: TGTGCCAGCAGCCGTAACCCAGTCTCCTACGAGCAGTACTTC. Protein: CASSRNPVSYEQYF.

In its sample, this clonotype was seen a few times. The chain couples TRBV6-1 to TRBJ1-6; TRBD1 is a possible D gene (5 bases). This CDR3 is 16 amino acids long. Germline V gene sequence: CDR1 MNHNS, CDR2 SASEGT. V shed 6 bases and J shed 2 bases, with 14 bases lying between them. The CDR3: CASREQALAYNSPLHF. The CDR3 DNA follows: TGTGCCAGCAGGGAACAGGCGTTGGCCTATAATTCACCCCTCCACTTT.

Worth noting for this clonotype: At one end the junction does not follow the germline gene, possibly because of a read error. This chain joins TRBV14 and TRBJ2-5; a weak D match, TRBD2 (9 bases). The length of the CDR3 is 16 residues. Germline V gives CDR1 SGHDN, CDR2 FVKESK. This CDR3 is CASSQDLLAGQETLYF. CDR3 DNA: TGTGCCAGCAGCCAAGATCTCCTAGCGGGACAGGAGACCCTGTACTTC.

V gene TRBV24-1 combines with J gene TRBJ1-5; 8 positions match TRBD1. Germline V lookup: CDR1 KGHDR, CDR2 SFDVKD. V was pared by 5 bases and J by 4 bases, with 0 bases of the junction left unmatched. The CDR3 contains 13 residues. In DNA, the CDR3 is TGTGCCACCAGTGGGACAGGGAATCAGCCCCAGCATTTT. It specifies CATSGTGNQPQHF.

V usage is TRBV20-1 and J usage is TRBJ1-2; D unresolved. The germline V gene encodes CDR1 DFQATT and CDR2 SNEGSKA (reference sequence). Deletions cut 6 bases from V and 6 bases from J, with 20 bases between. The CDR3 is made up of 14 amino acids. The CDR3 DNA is TGCAGTGCCTCGGGATCCCAACCACGCCATGGCTACACCTTC. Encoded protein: CSASGSQPRHGYTF.

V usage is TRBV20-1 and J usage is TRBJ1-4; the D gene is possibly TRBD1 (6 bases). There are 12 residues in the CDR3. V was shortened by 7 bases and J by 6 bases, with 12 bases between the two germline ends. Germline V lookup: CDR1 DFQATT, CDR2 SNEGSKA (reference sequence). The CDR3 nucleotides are TGCAGTGTGGGACACCTACATGAAAAACTGTTTTTT. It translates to CSVGHLHEKLFF.

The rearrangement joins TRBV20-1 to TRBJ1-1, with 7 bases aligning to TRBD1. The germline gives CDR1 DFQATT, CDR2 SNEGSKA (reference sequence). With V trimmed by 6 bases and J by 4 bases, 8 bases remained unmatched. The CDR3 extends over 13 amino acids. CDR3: CSAARGGGTEAFF. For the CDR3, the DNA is TGCAGTGCCGCGAGAGGGGGCGGCACTGAAGCTTTCTTT.

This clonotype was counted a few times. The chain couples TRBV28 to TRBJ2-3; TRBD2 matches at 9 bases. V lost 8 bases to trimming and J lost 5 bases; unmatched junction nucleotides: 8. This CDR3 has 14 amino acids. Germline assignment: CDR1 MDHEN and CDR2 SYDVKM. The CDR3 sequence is CASLAGYWKDTQYF. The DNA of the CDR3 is TGTGCCAGCCTAGCGGGATATTGGAAAGATACGCAGTATTTT.

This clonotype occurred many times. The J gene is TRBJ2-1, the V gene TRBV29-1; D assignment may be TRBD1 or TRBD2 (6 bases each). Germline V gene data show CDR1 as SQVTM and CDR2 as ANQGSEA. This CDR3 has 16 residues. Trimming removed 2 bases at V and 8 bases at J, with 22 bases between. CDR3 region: CSVETQDGGLGDEQFF. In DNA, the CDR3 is TGCAGCGTTGAAACACAAGATGGGGGGCTTGGGGATGAGCAGTTCTTC.